A single T cell receptor beta chain is shown here with its context. Clones were read by immunoSEQ multiplex PCR, and TCRdb kept only the in-frame ones, dropping some. The sample lists approximately 320,000 clones, approximately 85% occurring once. Per the germline V gene, CDR1 is PRHDT and CDR2 is FYEKMQ (reference sequence). The V end was cut by 5 bases, the J end by 4 bases, with 14 bases between. This CDR3 comprises 14 residues. The sample belongs to a study of blood T cell repertoires in COVID-19. Overall study: Sources were T cells, B-cell-depleted T cells, or PBMCs; the material itself was cDNA or gDNA.

The sequencing sample was made of peripheral blood. This TCR was recovered from a human donor in a cohort sampled during active COVID-19. The chain combines TRBV13 with TRBJ2-5; D is perhaps TRBD2 (5 bases). CDR3 bases: TGTGCCAGCAGCCGGCGGGCGGACGTAGAGACCCAGTACTTC. Translated: CASSRRADVETQYF.